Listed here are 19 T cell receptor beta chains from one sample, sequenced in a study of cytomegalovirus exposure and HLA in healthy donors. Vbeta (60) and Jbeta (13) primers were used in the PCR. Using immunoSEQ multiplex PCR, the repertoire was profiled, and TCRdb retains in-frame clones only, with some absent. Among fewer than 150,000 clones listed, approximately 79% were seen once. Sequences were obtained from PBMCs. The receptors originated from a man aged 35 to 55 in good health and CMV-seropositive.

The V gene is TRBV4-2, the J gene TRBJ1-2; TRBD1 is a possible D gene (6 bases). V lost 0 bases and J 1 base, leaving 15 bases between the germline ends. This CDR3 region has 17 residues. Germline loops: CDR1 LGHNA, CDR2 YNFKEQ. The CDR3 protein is CASSQDKRAGDNYGYTF. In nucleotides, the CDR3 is TGTGCCAGCAGCCAAGATAAGAGGGCAGGGGATAACTATGGCTACACCTTC.

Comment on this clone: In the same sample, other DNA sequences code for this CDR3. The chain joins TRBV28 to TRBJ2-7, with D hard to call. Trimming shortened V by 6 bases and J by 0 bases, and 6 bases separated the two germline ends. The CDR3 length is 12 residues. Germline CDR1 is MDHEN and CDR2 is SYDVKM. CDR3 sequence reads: CASRSRSYEQYF. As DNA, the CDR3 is TGTGCCAGCAGATCCCGCTCCTACGAGCAGTACTTC.

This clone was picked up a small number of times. This CDR3 is CASSPVAGGSADTQYF. The CDR3 DNA reads TGTGCCAGCAGCCCGGTCGCGGGAGGTAGTGCAGATACGCAGTATTTT. This chain connects TRBV5-4 to TRBJ2-3; 8 bases agree with TRBD2. With 4 bases clipped from V and 4 bases from J, the junction kept 11 bases outside the gene matches. Germline lookup yields CDR1 SGHNT and CDR2 YYREEE (reference sequence). The CDR3 length is 16 residues.

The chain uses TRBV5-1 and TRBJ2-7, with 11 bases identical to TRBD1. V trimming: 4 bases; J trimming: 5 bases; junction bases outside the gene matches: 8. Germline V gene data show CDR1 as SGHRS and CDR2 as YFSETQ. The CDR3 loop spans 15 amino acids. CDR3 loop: CASSVGQGAFNEQYF. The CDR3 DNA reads TGCGCCAGCAGCGTAGGACAGGGGGCTTTCAACGAGCAGTACTTC. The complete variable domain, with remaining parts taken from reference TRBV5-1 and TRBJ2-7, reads KAGVTQTPRYLIKTRGQQVTLSCSPISGHRSVSWYQQTPGQGLQFLFEYFSETQRNKGNFPGRFSGRQFSNSRSEMNVSTLELGDSALYLCASSVGQGAFNEQYFGPGTRLTVT.

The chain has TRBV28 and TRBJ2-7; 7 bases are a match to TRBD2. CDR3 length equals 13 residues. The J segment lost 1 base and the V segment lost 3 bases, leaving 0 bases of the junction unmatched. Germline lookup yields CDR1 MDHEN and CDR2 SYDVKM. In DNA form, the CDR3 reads TGTGCCAGCAGTTTCGGGGGGTCCTACGAGCAGTACTTC. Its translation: CASSFGGSYEQYF.

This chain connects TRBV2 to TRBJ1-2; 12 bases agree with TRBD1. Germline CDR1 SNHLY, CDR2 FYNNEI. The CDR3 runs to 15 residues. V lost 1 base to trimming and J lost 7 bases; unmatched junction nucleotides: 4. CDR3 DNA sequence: TGTGCCAGCAGTGAAGGGGGGACAGGGGGCCGTGGCTACACCTTC. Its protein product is CASSEGGTGGRGYTF.

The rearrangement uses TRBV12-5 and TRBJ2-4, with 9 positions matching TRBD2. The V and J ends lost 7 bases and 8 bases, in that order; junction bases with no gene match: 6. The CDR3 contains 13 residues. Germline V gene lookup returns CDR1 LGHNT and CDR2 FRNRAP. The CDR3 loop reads CASANSGSDIQYF. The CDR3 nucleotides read TGTGCTAGTGCCAATAGCGGGAGTGACATTCAGTACTTC.

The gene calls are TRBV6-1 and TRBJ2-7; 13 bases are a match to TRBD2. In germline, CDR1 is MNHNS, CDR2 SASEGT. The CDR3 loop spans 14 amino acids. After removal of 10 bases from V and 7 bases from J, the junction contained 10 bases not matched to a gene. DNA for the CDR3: TGTGCCATCCCTATCGGACTAGCGGGAGAAGAGCAGTACTTC. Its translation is CAIPIGLAGEEQYF.

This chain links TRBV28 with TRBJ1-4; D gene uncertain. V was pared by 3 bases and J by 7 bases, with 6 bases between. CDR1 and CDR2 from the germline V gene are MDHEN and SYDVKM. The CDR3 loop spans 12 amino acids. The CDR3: CASSLRIEKLFF. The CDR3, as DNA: TGTGCCAGCAGTTTGAGAATTGAAAAACTGTTTTTT.

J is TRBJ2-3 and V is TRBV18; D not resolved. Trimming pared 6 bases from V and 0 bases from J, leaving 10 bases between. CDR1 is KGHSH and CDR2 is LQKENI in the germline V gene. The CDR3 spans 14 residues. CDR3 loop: CASSPGVSTDTQYF. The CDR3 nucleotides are TGTGCCAGCTCTCCCGGAGTAAGCACAGATACGCAGTATTTT.

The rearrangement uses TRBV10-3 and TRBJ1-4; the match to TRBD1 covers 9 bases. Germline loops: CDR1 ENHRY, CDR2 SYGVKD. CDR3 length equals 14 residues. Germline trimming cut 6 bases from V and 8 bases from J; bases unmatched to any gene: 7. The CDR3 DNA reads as TGTGCCATCAGCGTGGGACAGGGTGGAGAAAAACTGTTTTTT. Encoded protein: CAISVGQGGEKLFF.

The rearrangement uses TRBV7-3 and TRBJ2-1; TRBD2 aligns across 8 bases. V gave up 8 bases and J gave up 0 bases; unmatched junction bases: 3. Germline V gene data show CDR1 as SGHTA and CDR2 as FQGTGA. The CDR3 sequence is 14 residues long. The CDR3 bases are TGTGCCAGCTCTAGCGGGCTCTCCTACAATGAGCAGTTCTTC. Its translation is CASSSGLSYNEQFF.

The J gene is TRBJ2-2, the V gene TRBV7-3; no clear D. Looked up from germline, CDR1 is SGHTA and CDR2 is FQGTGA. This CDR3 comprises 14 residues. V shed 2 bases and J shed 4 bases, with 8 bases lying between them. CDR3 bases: TGTGCCAGCAGCTTAGCGAGGAGCACCGGGGAGCTGTTTTTT. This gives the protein CASSLARSTGELFF.

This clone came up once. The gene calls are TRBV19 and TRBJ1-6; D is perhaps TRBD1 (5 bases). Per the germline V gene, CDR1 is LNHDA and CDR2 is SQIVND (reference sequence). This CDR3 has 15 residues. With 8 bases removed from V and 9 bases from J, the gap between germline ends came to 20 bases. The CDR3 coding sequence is TGTGCCAGTCACGGGAGGGGCCAAGGAGGTTCACCCCTCCACTTT. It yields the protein CASHGRGQGGSPLHF.

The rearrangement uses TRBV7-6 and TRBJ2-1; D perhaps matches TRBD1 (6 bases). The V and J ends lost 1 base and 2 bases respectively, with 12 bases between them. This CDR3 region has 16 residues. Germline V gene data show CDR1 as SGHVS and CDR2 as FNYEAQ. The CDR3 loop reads CASSLVAGAAYNEQFF. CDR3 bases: TGTGCCAGCAGCTTAGTTGCAGGGGCGGCCTACAATGAGCAGTTCTTC.

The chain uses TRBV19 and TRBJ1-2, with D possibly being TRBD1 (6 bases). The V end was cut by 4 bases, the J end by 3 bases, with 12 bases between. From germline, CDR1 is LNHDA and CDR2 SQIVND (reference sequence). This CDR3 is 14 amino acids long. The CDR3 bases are TGTGCCAGTAGTACCGGACAGAGCCACTATGGCTACACCTTC. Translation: CASSTGQSHYGYTF.

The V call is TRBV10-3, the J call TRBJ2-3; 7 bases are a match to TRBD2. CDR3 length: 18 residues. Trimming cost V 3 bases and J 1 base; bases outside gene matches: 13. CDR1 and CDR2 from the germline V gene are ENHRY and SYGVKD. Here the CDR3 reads CAISERLIGTSGTDTQYF. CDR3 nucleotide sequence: TGTGCCATCAGTGAAAGGTTGATTGGCACTAGCGGCACAGATACGCAGTATTTT.

This CDR3 is CSVARVGLINEQYF. Here the CDR3 DNA reads TGCAGCGTCGCGAGGGTGGGACTCATCAATGAGCAGTACTTC. This chain joins TRBV29-1 and TRBJ2-7; maybe TRBD2 (6 bases). Germline V gene data show CDR1 as SQVTM and CDR2 as ANQGSEA. The CDR3 consists of 14 residues. V was trimmed by 6 bases and J by 7 bases, leaving 22 bases between them.

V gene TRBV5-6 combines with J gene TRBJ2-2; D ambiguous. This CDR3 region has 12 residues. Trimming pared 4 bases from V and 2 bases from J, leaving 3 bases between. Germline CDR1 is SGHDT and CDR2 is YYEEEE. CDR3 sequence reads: CASSLNTGELFF. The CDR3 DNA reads TGTGCCAGCAGCCTTAACACCGGGGAGCTGTTTTTT.